Shown below are 6 T cell receptor beta chains from a single sample sequenced in a study of cytomegalovirus exposure and HLA in healthy donors (dated by TCRdb to about 2017). To prepare the library, the immunoSEQ multiplex PCR assay was applied. The multiplex PCR relied on a mix of 60 forward primers for TCR Vbeta segments and 13 reverse primers for TCR Jbeta segments. Drawn from immuneACCESS, this table holds only the in-frame rearrangements with V and J called that TCRdb kept. Clones are partly lost; checked studies trace under half to an unresolved V gene and leave the rest unexplained. Counted in this sample were 150,000 to 200,000 clones; 80% of them appeared once. More than 5.5% of the sample is held by the ten biggest clonotypes. The source material was PBMCs. The receptors originated from a man aged 25 to 45 in good health and CMV-seropositive.

The chain employs TRBV7-2 and TRBJ2-1, with 10 bases that match TRBD2. Germline V gene data show CDR1 as SGHTA and CDR2 as FQGNSA. The CDR3 length is 16 residues. With V trimmed by 1 base and J by 4 bases, 4 bases remained unmatched. Here the CDR3 reads CASSLEVAGGYNEQFF. For the CDR3, the DNA is TGTGCCAGCAGCTTAGAAGTAGCGGGGGGATACAATGAGCAGTTCTTC.

J is TRBJ2-1 and V is TRBV9; TRBD2 agrees at 9 bases. Germline V gene data show CDR1 as SGDLS and CDR2 as YYNGEE. The CDR3 length is 15 residues. V lost 4 bases to trimming and J lost 5 bases; unmatched junction nucleotides: 7. CDR3 region: CASSPIAGVNNEQFF. The CDR3, as DNA: TGTGCCAGCAGCCCAATAGCGGGGGTCAACAATGAGCAGTTCTTC.

The chain employs TRBV2 and TRBJ2-7; D perhaps matches TRBD1 (5 bases). V was clipped by 6 bases and J by 4 bases, with 16 bases between them. Germline V gene data show CDR1 as SNHLY and CDR2 as FYNNEI. The CDR3 loop spans 14 amino acids. CDR3 residues: CASRWTHALYEQYF. Written as DNA, the CDR3 is TGTGCCAGCAGGTGGACACACGCCCTTTACGAGCAGTACTTC.

The rearrangement joins TRBV4-1 to TRBJ1-4; D is possibly TRBD1 (5 bases). The germline gives CDR1 MGHRA, CDR2 YSYEKL. This CDR3 contains 20 residues. With 4 bases removed from V and 0 bases from J, the gap between germline ends came to 24 bases. The CDR3 nucleotides are TGCGCCAGCAGCCCCGAATCGGACGGGACTCACATTGCAACTAATGAAAAACTGTTTTTT. Its translation is CASSPESDGTHIATNEKLFF.

The chain links TRBV5-1 to TRBJ1-4; D is perhaps TRBD1 (6 bases). Trimming removed 4 bases from V and 6 bases from J, with 10 bases in between. Per germline, CDR1 SGHRS and CDR2 YFSETQ. This CDR3 is built from 13 residues. CDR3 in amino acids: CASSQRTDEKLFF. The CDR3 DNA reads TGCGCCAGCAGCCAAAGGACAGATGAAAAACTGTTTTTT.

The chain has TRBV9 and TRBJ2-7; 9 bases align to TRBD2. The germline CDR1 and CDR2 sequences are SGDLS and YYNGEE. The CDR3 has 14 amino acids. With V trimmed by 4 bases and J by 6 bases, 8 bases remained unmatched. The CDR3 loop reads CASSYKSGGPEQYF. CDR3 DNA sequence: TGTGCCAGCAGCTACAAAAGCGGGGGGCCCGAGCAGTACTTC.